A selection of T cell receptor beta chains follows, all from one sample in a study of technical replicates of blood from several donors. Produced via immunoSEQ multiplex PCR; TCRdb's table is partial and in-frame only. The profile shows 66,000 or so clones, almost 97% of them singletons. Sequencing input: T cells isolated from PBMCs. The receptors here all came from a human donor in good health. The CDR3 runs from the conserved cysteine through the conserved F or W. A D gene is named only where the DNA matches it firmly. Where a row states a size, it is once, few, many or the class of an expanded clone; other rows omit it.

.,TRBD2,TRBV4-1,TRBJ2-7,CASSQVQRGDEQYF,TGCGCCAGCAGCCAGGTCCAGCGGGGGGACGAGCAGTACTTC
.,TRBD1,TRBV5-1,TRBJ2-3,CASSLGTVTQYF,TGCGCCAGCAGCTTAGGGACAGTAACACAGTATTTT
.,TRBD1,TRBV6-6,TRBJ1-2,CASSGQGAGIYGYTF,TGTGCCAGCAGTGGACAGGGGGCGGGTATCTATGGCTACACCTTC
once,TRBD1,TRBV7-6,TRBJ2-2,CASSRTGTGELFF,TGTGCCAGCAGCCGGACAGGGACCGGGGAGCTGTTTTTT
.,TRBD1,TRBV11-2,TRBJ1-2,CASSWDGQGNYGYTF,TGTGCCAGCAGCTGGGACGGACAGGGGAACTATGGCTACACCTTC
.,.,TRBV18,TRBJ2-7,CASSGGFGYEQYF,TGTGCCAGCTCGGGCGGGTTCGGCTACGAGCAGTACTTC
.,TRBD1,TRBV6-1,TRBJ1-1,CASRTETGGTEAFF,TGTGCCAGCAGAACCGAGACAGGGGGCACTGAAGCTTTCTTT
.,.,TRBV29-1,TRBJ1-1,CSVRTGLMNTEAFF,TGCAGCGTCCGGACCGGACTGATGAACACTGAAGCTTTCTTT
once,.,TRBV4-1,TRBJ2-1,CASSQEGGNLMNGQFF,TGCGCCAGCAGCCAAGAAGGAGGGAATTTAATGAATGGGCAGTTCTTC
.,.,TRBV6-5,TRBJ1-3,CASSYWALDGTIYF,TGTGCCAGCAGTTACTGGGCCCTTGATGGAACCATATATTTT
.,.,TRBV14,TRBJ2-7,CASSRAWGVLNEQYF,TGTGCCAGCAGCCGTGCATGGGGAGTGTTAAACGAGCAGTACTTC
.,.,TRBV6-6,TRBJ2-1,CASSYSVGGSYNEQFF,TGTGCCAGCAGTTACTCGGTGGGAGGTTCCTACAATGAGCAGTTCTTC
.,.,TRBV25-1,TRBJ1-4,CASSNSLQTNEKLFF,TGTGCCAGCAGTAATTCTCTGCAGACTAATGAAAAACTGTTTTTT
.,TRBD1,TRBV5-1,TRBJ2-7,CASSPGQAAYEQYF,TGCGCCAGCAGCCCGGGACAGGCGGCCTACGAGCAGTACTTC
.,.,TRBV27,TRBJ2-1,CASSFGGRQFF,TGTGCCAGCAGTTTCGGCGGAAGGCAGTTCTTC
once,.,TRBV5-1,TRBJ1-5,CASSLVGALNQPQHF,TGCGCCAGCAGCTTGGTAGGGGCCCTAAATCAGCCCCAGCATTTT
.,TRBD1,TRBV27,TRBJ1-2,CASSEDRVYGYTF,TGTGCCAGCAGTGAGGACAGGGTTTATGGCTACACCTTC
.,.,TRBV2,TRBJ2-7,CASSELKANYEQYF,TGTGCCAGCAGTGAGTTAAAAGCTAACTACGAGCAGTACTTC
.,TRBD1,TRBV7-6,TRBJ2-5,CASSSRGQGETQYF,TGTGCCAGCAGCTCCAGGGGGCAGGGAGAGACCCAGTACTTC
.,TRBD1,TRBV27,TRBJ2-7,CASSLGGQGLDYEQYF,TGTGCCAGCAGTTTAGGGGGACAGGGCCTCGACTACGAGCAGTACTTC
.,.,TRBV7-9,TRBJ1-2,CASSLLPGVDYGYTF,TGTGCCAGCAGCTTGTTACCAGGGGTTGACTATGGCTACACCTTC
.,TRBD2,TRBV30,TRBJ2-1,CAWSVLGRGGGYNEQFF,TGTGCCTGGAGTGTACTCGGGCGGGGGGGTGGATACAATGAGCAGTTCTTC
.,TRBD2,TRBV9,TRBJ2-2,CASSVEAGGPPGELFF,TGTGCCAGCAGCGTAGAGGCGGGGGGGCCCCCCGGGGAGCTGTTTTTT
.,TRBD1,TRBV5-1,TRBJ2-5,CASSLAGTGEETQYF,TGCGCCAGCAGCTTGGCCGGGACAGGGGAAGAGACCCAGTACTTC